The rows below give T cell receptor beta chains drawn from one sample of a study of shared clonotypes between healthy human individuals. Using immunoSEQ multiplex PCR, the repertoire was profiled, and TCRdb retains in-frame clones only, with some absent. The sample lists roughly 2.4 million clones; around 95% were seen once. Specimen: naive CD4+ T cells sorted from blood. All receptors come from a man younger than 35 in good health. Each CDR3 is given with its conserved first and last residue. A D gene is named only where the DNA matches it firmly. Size values are once, few and many counts, or a class for expanded clones, and some rows have none.

v_call	clone_size	d_call	j_call	cdr3_aa	cdr3_nt
TRBV7-2	.	TRBD2	TRBJ2-3	CASSFLAGGADTQYF	TGTGCCAGCAGCTTCCTAGCGGGAGGAGCAGATACGCAGTATTTT
TRBV2	.	.	TRBJ1-2	CASSGQQLNYGYTF	TGTGCCAGCAGTGGGCAACAGCTTAACTATGGCTACACCTTC
TRBV5-1	.	.	TRBJ2-1	CASSLESGRNEQFF	TGCGCCAGCAGCTTGGAGTCGGGGCGCAATGAGCAGTTCTTC
TRBV6-5	.	.	TRBJ2-7	CASSPGALSYEQYF	TGTGCCAGCAGCCCGGGAGCGTTATCCTACGAGCAGTACTTC
TRBV7-9	.	.	TRBJ2-3	CASSWGSSPDTQYF	TGTGCCAGCAGCTGGGGGTCTAGCCCAGATACGCAGTATTTT
TRBV29-1	once	TRBD2	TRBJ2-7	CSVAAGVPVEQYF	TGCAGCGTAGCAGCGGGAGTCCCCGTCGAGCAGTACTTC
TRBV30	.	TRBD1	TRBJ2-7	CAWSVPYRGYEQYF	TGTGCCTGGAGTGTACCGTACAGGGGATACGAGCAGTACTTC
TRBV5-1	.	.	TRBJ1-1	CASRQETVNTEAFF	TGCGCCAGCAGACAGGAAACGGTGAACACTGAAGCTTTCTTT
TRBV21-1	.	.	TRBJ2-4	CASRTGPLAKNIQYF	TGTGCCAGCCGGACAGGACCCCTAGCCAAAAACATTCAGTACTTC
TRBV4-1	.	TRBD2	TRBJ2-3	CASSLEGLESDTQYF	TGCGCCAGCAGCCTAGAGGGACTAGAATCAGATACGCAGTATTTT
TRBV18	.	.	TRBJ2-5	CASSPIDMETQYF	TGTGCCAGCTCACCAATCGATATGGAGACCCAGTACTTC
TRBV5-1	.	.	TRBJ2-2	CASSTGPQNTGELFF	TGCGCCAGCAGCACCGGGCCCCAGAACACCGGGGAGCTGTTTTTT
TRBV5-1	.	.	TRBJ2-5	CASRATGSETQYF	TGCGCCAGCAGAGCCACAGGGAGCGAGACCCAGTACTTC
TRBV6-5	.	.	TRBJ1-2	CASRGGRQDGYTF	TGTGCCAGCAGGGGTGGACGCCAAGATGGCTACACCTTC
TRBV19	.	.	TRBJ1-2	CASSALGPYGYTF	TGTGCCAGTAGTGCCCTGGGGCCCTATGGCTACACCTTC
TRBV10-3	.	.	TRBJ2-6	CASTSSGANVLTF	TGTGCCAGTACTAGCTCTGGGGCCAACGTCCTGACTTTC
TRBV5-6	once	.	TRBJ2-3	CASSLESKGTDTQYF	TGTGCCAGCAGCCTAGAGAGTAAAGGGACAGATACGCAGTATTTT
TRBV5-1	.	.	TRBJ1-1	CASSLVRLATEAFF	TGCGCCAGCAGCTTGGTACGCTTGGCCACTGAAGCTTTCTTT
TRBV5-1	.	.	TRBJ2-2	CASSAYRAGELFF	TGCGCCAGCAGCGCCTACAGGGCCGGGGAGCTGTTTTTT
TRBV4-3	few	.	TRBJ1-5	CASSQEAGPRQPQHF	TGCGCCAGCAGCCAAGAGGCAGGGCCTCGGCAGCCCCAGCATTTT
TRBV10-3	once	TRBD1	TRBJ1-2	CAIRTGQVLEGYTF	TGTGCCATCAGAACCGGACAGGTATTAGAGGGCTACACCTTC
TRBV6-5	.	.	TRBJ2-1	CASLGKGLNEQFF	TGTGCCAGCCTTGGGAAGGGCCTTAATGAGCAGTTCTTC
TRBV11-3	.	TRBD2	TRBJ2-2	CASSLDLRLAGGNTGELFF	TGTGCCAGCAGCTTAGATCTCCGGCTAGCGGGAGGGAACACCGGGGAGCTGTTTTTT
TRBV30	.	.	TRBJ1-5	CAWGGGEQPQHF	TGTGCCTGGGGGGGTGGGGAGCAGCCCCAGCATTTT
TRBV11-2	.	TRBD2	TRBJ2-1	CASSFREGSYNEQFF	TGTGCCAGCAGCTTTAGGGAGGGTAGCTACAATGAGCAGTTCTTC
TRBV18	.	.	TRBJ1-2	CASSPQTGMYGYTF	TGTGCCAGCTCACCCCAAACCGGAATGTATGGCTACACCTTC
TRBV5-1	.	.	TRBJ2-5	CASSLEAGSETQYF	TGCGCCAGCAGCTTGGAGGCAGGGTCGGAGACCCAGTACTTC
TRBV4-3	.	TRBD2	TRBJ2-7	CASSQVFVGLAGDEQYF	TGCGCCAGCAGCCAAGTGTTTGTCGGACTAGCGGGAGACGAGCAGTACTTC
TRBV5-1	.	.	TRBJ2-6	CASSLVRVRSGANVLTF	TGCGCCAGCAGCTTGGTTAGGGTTCGTTCTGGGGCCAACGTCCTGACTTTC
TRBV4-3	once	TRBD2	TRBJ2-7	CASSLGLAGYEQYF	TGCGCCAGCAGCCTGGGACTAGCGGGATACGAGCAGTACTTC
TRBV27	.	.	TRBJ2-7	CASSLMGPAYEQYF	TGTGCCAGCAGTTTAATGGGTCCAGCCTACGAGCAGTACTTC
TRBV15	few	.	TRBJ1-5	CATSRAGVGMEPQHF	TGTGCCACCAGCAGAGCGGGGGTCGGGATGGAGCCCCAGCATTTT
TRBV6-4	.	.	TRBJ1-4	CASSEWWTGNEKLFF	TGTGCCAGCAGTGAGTGGTGGACGGGGAATGAAAAACTGTTTTTT
TRBV6-5	.	TRBD2	TRBJ2-3	CASTKGGRVTDTQYF	TGTGCCAGCACCAAGGGCGGGAGAGTAACAGATACGCAGTATTTT
TRBV30	.	.	TRBJ1-4	CAWSVGLDEKLFF	TGTGCCTGGAGTGTAGGGCTCGATGAAAAACTGTTTTTT
TRBV18	.	TRBD1	TRBJ1-6	CASSLSQGDNSPLHF	TGTGCCAGCTCACTCTCCCAGGGGGACAATTCACCCCTCCACTTT
TRBV30	.	.	TRBJ2-7	CAWSYRVGYEQYF	TGTGCCTGGAGTTACAGGGTTGGCTACGAGCAGTACTTC
TRBV9	.	TRBD2	TRBJ2-7	CASSALGLAGSYEQYF	TGTGCCAGCAGCGCACTCGGACTAGCGGGGTCCTACGAGCAGTACTTC
TRBV10-3	.	.	TRBJ2-7	CAISDRGRETYEQYF	TGTGCCATCAGTGATCGGGGCCGCGAAACCTACGAGCAGTACTTC
TRBV5-6	.	TRBD1	TRBJ1-2	CASSLDRGGYGYTF	TGTGCCAGCAGCTTGGACAGGGGCGGCTATGGCTACACCTTC
TRBV19	.	TRBD1	TRBJ2-2	CASSIDRGTGELFF	TGTGCCAGTAGTATAGACAGGGGGACCGGGGAGCTGTTTTTT
TRBV19	.	.	TRBJ2-7	CASRVFGTAGSEQYF	TGTGCCAGTAGGGTGTTCGGGACAGCGGGCTCCGAGCAGTACTTC
TRBV6-5	.	TRBD2	TRBJ2-3	CASSRGLAGDMAQYF	TGTGCCAGCAGTCGGGGACTAGCGGGAGACATGGCGCAGTATTTT
TRBV18	.	.	TRBJ1-1	CASRNLNTEAFF	TGTGCCAGCCGCAATTTGAACACTGAAGCTTTCTTT
TRBV5-6	.	TRBD1	TRBJ1-1	CASSSLRQGIVTEAFF	TGTGCCAGCAGCTCCTTAAGACAGGGTATAGTCACTGAAGCTTTCTTT
TRBV30	once	.	TRBJ2-2	CAWSSGPTGELFF	TGTGCCTGGAGTTCGGGACCCACCGGGGAGCTGTTTTTT
TRBV18	.	.	TRBJ1-2	CASSPLGSKLRFNYGYTF	TGTGCCAGCTCACCACTGGGGTCCAAGCTGAGGTTTAACTATGGCTACACCTTC
TRBV7-9	.	.	TRBJ2-5	CASSLAGSETQYF	TGTGCCAGCAGCCTGGCAGGGTCAGAGACCCAGTACTTC
TRBV7-8	.	.	TRBJ2-1	CASSDRTTWTYNEQFF	TGTGCCAGCAGCGATCGGACTACTTGGACTTACAATGAGCAGTTCTTC
TRBV2	.	TRBD1	TRBJ2-5	CASADRVRETQYF	TGTGCCAGCGCGGACAGGGTCCGGGAGACCCAGTACTTC
TRBV28	.	.	TRBJ1-2	CASSPSGEQGLHGYTF	TGTGCCAGCAGCCCTTCCGGGGAACAGGGTTTGCACGGCTACACCTTC
TRBV18	.	.	TRBJ1-2	CASSPFPEEAYGYTF	TGTGCCAGCTCACCCTTCCCAGAGGAGGCCTATGGCTACACCTTC
TRBV6-5	.	TRBD1	TRBJ1-2	CASSYRQGGYGYTF	TGTGCCAGCAGTTACAGACAGGGCGGCTATGGCTACACCTTC
TRBV7-9	once	TRBD1	TRBJ2-6	CASSPGQGGSGANVLTF	TGTGCCAGCAGCCCGGGACAGGGGGGCTCTGGGGCCAACGTCCTGACTTTC
TRBV30	.	.	TRBJ1-5	CAWSDSVGAQPQHF	TGTGCCTGGAGTGACAGTGTCGGGGCTCAGCCCCAGCATTTT
TRBV27	.	.	TRBJ2-5	CASSSQTGTWETQYF	TGTGCCAGCAGTTCTCAGACAGGCACCTGGGAGACCCAGTACTTC
TRBV9	.	.	TRBJ2-7	CASSDFGTLLTYEQYF	TGTGCCAGCAGCGACTTTGGGACATTGCTAACCTACGAGCAGTACTTC
TRBV6-1	.	TRBD2	TRBJ2-2	CAGSDQREYTGELFF	TGTGCCGGCAGTGACCAGCGGGAGTACACCGGGGAGCTGTTTTTT
TRBV7-8	.	.	TRBJ2-1	CASSLEDWGEQFF	TGTGCCAGCAGCTTGGAGGACTGGGGTGAGCAGTTCTTC
TRBV20-1	few	.	TRBJ2-5	CSAPRETQYF	TGCAGTGCTCCGCGAGAGACCCAGTACTTC